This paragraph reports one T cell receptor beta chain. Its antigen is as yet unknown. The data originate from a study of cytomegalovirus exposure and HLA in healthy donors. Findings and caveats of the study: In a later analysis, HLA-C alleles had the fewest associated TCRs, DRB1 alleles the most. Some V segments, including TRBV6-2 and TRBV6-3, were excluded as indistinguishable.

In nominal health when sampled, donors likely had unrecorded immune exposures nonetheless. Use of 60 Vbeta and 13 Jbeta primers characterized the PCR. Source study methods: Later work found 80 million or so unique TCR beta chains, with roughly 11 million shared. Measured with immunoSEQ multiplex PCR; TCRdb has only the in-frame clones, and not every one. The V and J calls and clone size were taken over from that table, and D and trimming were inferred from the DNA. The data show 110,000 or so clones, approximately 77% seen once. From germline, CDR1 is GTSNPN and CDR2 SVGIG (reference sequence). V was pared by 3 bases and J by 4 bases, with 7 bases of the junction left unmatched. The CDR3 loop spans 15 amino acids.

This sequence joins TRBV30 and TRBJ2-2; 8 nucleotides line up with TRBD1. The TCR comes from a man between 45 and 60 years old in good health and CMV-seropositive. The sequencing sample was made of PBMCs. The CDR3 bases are TGTGCCTGGAGGTATCAGGGGGCCGGCACCGGGGAGCTGTTTTTT. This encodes CAWRYQGAGTGELFF.